The present TCR beta chain was sequenced within a study of blood T cell repertoires in COVID-19. Study context: Samples taken during acute and convalescent COVID-19 were collected in the United States, Italy and Spain.

Libraries were prepared by immunoSEQ multiplex PCR; TCRdb keeps only in-frame clonotypes and omits some of them. The sample consists of 150,000 to 200,000 clones, around 86% of them appearing once. Trimming at V came to 2 bases and at J to 4 bases, leaving 9 bases not matched to a gene. Germline CDR1 is SNHLY and CDR2 is FYNNEI. There are 16 residues in the CDR3. The receptor's source is a man aged 45 to 65 with active or convalescent COVID-19. The specimen sequenced was peripheral blood. The rearrangement uses TRBV2 and TRBJ1-2, with 8 bases aligning to TRBD1. CDR3 DNA: TGTGCCAGCAGTGAAATCCGTACCGGGACAGGCTATGGCTACACCTTC. Amino acid sequence: CASSEIRTGTGYGYTF.